The 2 T cell receptor beta chains given below trace back to one sample, sequenced in a study of CD4 T cells in relation to SARS-CoV-2 and coronaviruses. The antigens for these receptors are not known. Unexposed donor CD4+ T cells date from about 2010-2019, before the COVID-19 pandemic. The cells were cultured for 10 days before CD4+ T cells were isolated. The repertoire was sequenced with immunoSEQ multiplex PCR; TCRdb's copy has only in-frame clones and lacks some. The top ten clones hold 14% of a sample with 20,000 to 25,000 clones, about three quarters of them seen once. The sequencing input was CD4+ T cells from PBMCs, cultured in vitro. The receptor set was obtained from a human donor in good health.

The chain carries TRBV5-1 and TRBJ1-1; D is undetermined. V dropped 1 base and J dropped 3 bases, with 7 bases sitting between them. The CDR3 covers 13 residues. Germline V gene lookup returns CDR1 SGHRS and CDR2 YFSETQ. The CDR3 here is CASSLYGDTEAFF. The CDR3 region has the DNA TGCGCCAGCAGCTTGTACGGGGACACTGAAGCTTTCTTT.

This clone has only a few counts. The rearrangement joins TRBV7-2 to TRBJ2-3; 7 nucleotides line up with TRBD1. V lost 5 bases, J lost 6 bases, and 14 bases stayed unmatched. Germline-derived CDR1 and CDR2 are SGHTA and FQGNSA. The CDR3 has 16 residues. The CDR3 sequence: CASSLGQAPFGDTQYF. The CDR3 bases are TGTGCCAGCAGCCTAGGACAGGCCCCGTTCGGTGATACGCAGTATTTT.